One and the same sample provided the 7 T cell receptor beta chains below, sequenced in a study of identical twins. TCRdb itself ran the 5' RACE reads through MiXCR, one entry per CDR3 protein. This sample has some 500,000 distinct CDR3 sequences, with roughly 21% found just once. These sequences were also reported in another study, on T cells expressing NK-cell markers.

Sequencing used CD4+ T cells sorted from blood. Every receptor here comes from a woman between 18 and 29 years old in good health.

The chain joins TRBV7-9 to TRBJ2-7, with TRBD1 matching over 7 bases. The germline CDR1 and CDR2 sequences are SEHNR and FQNEAQ (reference sequence). The CDR3 is 14 amino acids. J was trimmed by 1 base and V by 5 bases; bases with no gene match: 5. The CDR3 DNA follows: TGTGCCAGCAGCCTCCGGGGACAGTCCTACGAGCAGTACTTC. Protein sequence: CASSLRGQSYEQYF.

This CDR3 reads CASSRGRAGDYGYTF. CDR3 nucleotides: TGTGCCAGCAGTCGCGGTCGGGCAGGGGACTATGGCTACACCTTC. The chain links TRBV12-3 or TRBV12-4 to TRBJ1-2; a weak D match, TRBD1 (6 bases). CDR3 length: 15 amino acids. Between the trimmed V and J ends, which lost 5 bases and 3 bases, there was a span of 16 bases.

This clonotype has only a few counts. The chain carries TRBV12-3 or TRBV12-4 and TRBJ2-7; TRBD2 matches at 10 bases. The junction had 6 bases not matched to a gene; V was cut back by 4 bases and J by 6 bases. This CDR3 is built from 14 residues. The CDR3 DNA reads TGTGCCAGCAGTTCCAGCGGGAGGGCCCGCGAGCAGTACTTC. Amino acid sequence: CASSSSGRAREQYF.

This CDR3 is CASSRFFLAGWQTDTQYF. CDR3 in DNA: TGTGCCAGCAGCCGCTTCTTCCTAGCGGGGTGGCAGACAGATACGCAGTATTTT. J is TRBJ2-3 and V is TRBV3-1; TRBD2 matches 9 bases. This CDR3 is built from 18 residues. Germline trimming cut 4 bases from V and 3 bases from J; bases unmatched to any gene: 14. Germline assignment: CDR1 LGHDT and CDR2 YNNKEL (reference sequence).

This clonotype has a count of ten or more. V gene TRBV10-3 combines with J gene TRBJ2-1; a possible D gene is TRBD2 (6 bases). V dropped 3 bases and J dropped 6 bases, with 12 bases sitting between them. Germline V CDR1 and CDR2: ENHRY, SYGVKD. This CDR3 contains 14 residues. CDR3 sequence (DNA): TGTGCCATCAGTGAAGGGAGGCCCGGCAATGAGCAGTTCTTC. Translated: CAISEGRPGNEQFF.

The chain couples TRBV3-1 to TRBJ2-7; possible D gene TRBD2, 5 bases. CDR1 is LGHDT and CDR2 is YNNKEL in the germline V gene (reference sequence). This CDR3 spans 13 amino acids. The V end was cut by 3 bases, the J end by 6 bases, with 12 bases between. CDR3 DNA: TGTGCCAGCAGCCACCGGGGAATGGGCGAGCAGTACTTC. Its translation is CASSHRGMGEQYF.

This clonotype has only a few counts. This chain uses TRBV10-3 with TRBJ1-2; D may be TRBD1 (6 bases). Trimming removed 7 bases at V and 6 bases at J, with 15 bases between. Germline lookup yields CDR1 ENHRY and CDR2 SYGVKD. The CDR3 contains 13 residues. In DNA, the CDR3 is TGTGCCATCAAACAACAGGGAAATGATGGCTACACCTTC. As protein: CAIKQQGNDGYTF.